This T cell receptor beta chain was documented in a study of type 1 and type 2 diabetes patients. Study at large: The cohort mixed type 1 diabetes, type 2 diabetes and nondiabetic donors. A total of under 25,000,000 paired-end reads came from the whole study.

This CDR3 comprises 14 residues. Per the germline V gene, CDR1 is GTSNPN and CDR2 is SVGIG (reference sequence). V was clipped by 2 bases and J by 4 bases, with 11 bases between them. This clonotype was seen a few times. The PCR template was genomic DNA. A primer set of 30 forward and 13 reverse primers amplified the CDR3. TCRdb used MiXCR to reprocess the multiplex PCR reads, holding one entry per CDR3 protein. Among 250,000 or so distinct CDR3 sequences listed, approximately 45% were seen once. This sequence was found in a man in his late teens or twenties with type 2 diabetes. V and J are TRBV30 and TRBJ2-2; D not certain. Sequencing was carried out using peripheral blood mononuclear cells (PBMCs). CDR3 sequence: CAWSSIMVTGELFF. The CDR3 nucleotides are TGTGCCTGGAGTTCAATAATGGTCACCGGGGAGCTGTTTTTT.